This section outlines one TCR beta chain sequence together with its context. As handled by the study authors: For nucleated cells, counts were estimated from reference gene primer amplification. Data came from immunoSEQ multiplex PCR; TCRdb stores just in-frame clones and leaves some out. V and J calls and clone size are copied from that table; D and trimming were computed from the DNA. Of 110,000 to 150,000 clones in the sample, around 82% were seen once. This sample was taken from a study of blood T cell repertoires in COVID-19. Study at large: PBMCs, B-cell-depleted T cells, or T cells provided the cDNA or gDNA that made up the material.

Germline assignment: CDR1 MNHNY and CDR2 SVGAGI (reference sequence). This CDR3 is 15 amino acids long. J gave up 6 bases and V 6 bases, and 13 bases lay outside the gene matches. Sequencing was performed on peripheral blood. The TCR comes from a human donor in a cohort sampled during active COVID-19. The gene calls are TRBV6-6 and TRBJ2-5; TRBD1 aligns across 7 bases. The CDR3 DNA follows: TGTGCCAGCAGATCCGAAGGGGGCGCCCGAAAGACCCAGTACTTC. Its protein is CASRSEGGARKTQYF.